This T cell receptor (beta chain) was sequenced during a study of cytomegalovirus exposure and HLA in healthy donors. Regarding the study as a whole: Cytomegalovirus association was assigned to about 150 TCR beta chains. Reportedly, diagnosis of cytomegalovirus status by the classifier showed high specificity and sensitivity.

Details on this clone: Its specificity is unknown.

Germline V gene lookup returns CDR1 LNHDA and CDR2 SQIVND (reference sequence). The CDR3 has 12 amino acids. Sequencing was performed with immunoSEQ multiplex PCR; in TCRdb, only in-frame clones are kept and a portion is missing. Of 150,000 to 200,000 clones listed, 75% to 90% are singletons. This receptor was identified in a man between 18 and 29 years old in good health and CMV-seropositive. The genes are TRBV19 and TRBJ1-5; 7 nucleotides line up with TRBD1. Sequenced: PBMCs. As DNA, the CDR3 is TGTGCAGGGGGAGCAGGGGGGCAGCCCCAGCATTTT. This gives the protein CAGGAGGQPQHF.